This entry features one T cell receptor (beta chain) sequence. This entry is derived from a study of OX40 agonist ivuxolimab in advanced cancers. The CDR3 sequence is 11 residues long. From germline, CDR1 is DFQATT and CDR2 SNEGSKA (reference sequence). V lost 6 bases and J lost 8, with 13 bases in between. The table came from immunoSEQ multiplex PCR; TCRdb's copy has only in-frame clones and leaves some out. This sample yields 75,000 to 100,000 clones, of which approximately 84% are seen a single time; around 5.8% belongs to the top ten. The receptor's source is an adult with an advanced solid tumor such as melanoma, head and neck, liver or kidney cancer. Material: CD4+ or CD8+ T cells sorted from blood, obtained in a trial of the OX40 agonist ivuxolimab. This rearrangement joins TRBV20-1 to TRBJ1-2; D is unclear. The CDR3 protein is CSAGPTLGYTF. CDR3 nucleotides: TGCAGTGCCGGGCCTACCCTCGGCTACACCTTC.